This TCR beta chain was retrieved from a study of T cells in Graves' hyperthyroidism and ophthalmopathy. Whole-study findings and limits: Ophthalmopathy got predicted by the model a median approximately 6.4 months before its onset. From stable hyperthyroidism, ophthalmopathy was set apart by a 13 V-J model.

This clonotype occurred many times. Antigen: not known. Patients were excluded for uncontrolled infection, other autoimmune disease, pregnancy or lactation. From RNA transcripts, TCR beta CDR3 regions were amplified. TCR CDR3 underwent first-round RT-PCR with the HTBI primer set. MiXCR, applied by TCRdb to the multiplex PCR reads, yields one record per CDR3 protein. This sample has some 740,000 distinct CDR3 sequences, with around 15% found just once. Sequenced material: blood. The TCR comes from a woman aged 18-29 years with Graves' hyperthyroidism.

CDR3 bases: TGTGCCAGCAGTCCTCCGGGAAGTCACAGGCTCCCGAACACCGGGGAGCTGTTTTTT. Translation: CASSPPGSHRLPNTGELFF. This chain joins TRBV28 and TRBJ2-2, with D perhaps assigned TRBD1 or TRBD2 (5 bases each). With 5 bases removed from V and 0 bases from J, the gap between germline ends came to 22 bases. This CDR3 has 19 amino acids. CDR1 MDHEN and CDR2 SYDVKM come from the germline V gene. The variable domain in full, completed from reference TRBV28 and TRBJ2-2, reads DVKVTQSSRYLVKRTGEKVFLECVQDMDHENMFWYRQDPGLGLRLIYFSYDVKMKEKGDIPEGYSVSREKKERFSLILESASTNQTSMYLCASSPPGSHRLPNTGELFFGEGSRLTVL.